Reported below is one T cell receptor beta chain. Its antigen is not yet known. The sample holds no much larger clone one base away, and base qualities are not on file. Receptor amplification or capture employed the immunoSEQ multiplex PCR assay. Not all clones reach the TCRdb copy of this immuneACCESS table, which keeps in-frame sequences only. Checked studies attribute under half of the gap to unresolved V genes and leave the rest unexplained. The sample table shows fewer than 40,000 clones, and over 65% are seen once. The biggest ten clones account for roughly 8.7% of the sample. In this study, focal radiation therapy paired with CTLA-4 blockade (ipilimumab) was tested in patients who had chemo-refractory metastatic non-small-cell lung cancer. This sample was taken from a study of radiotherapy plus CTLA-4 blockade in lung cancer (dated 2018 in TCRdb). The study in broad terms: Objective responses occurred in roughly 20% of enrolled patients, and 25% to 40% achieved disease control.

On the study overall, not on this receptor specifically: The strongest predictors of response, as reported, were early dynamic changes in blood T cell clones along with a rise in serum interferon-beta after radiation. TCR clones derived from tumors expanded in peripheral blood after treatment with radiotherapy and ipilimumab.

The TCR was taken from a human donor with non-small cell lung cancer who had stable disease on radiotherapy plus ipilimumab. This specimen was peripheral blood, taken from a patient treated with radiotherapy plus ipilimumab.

In nucleotides, the sequence is TGTGCCAGCAGCTTTGGACTAGCGGGGAAACCCTACAATGAGCAGTTCTTC. Its product reads: CASSFGLAGKPYNEQFF. The sequence links TRBV7-8 to TRBJ2-1; 12 middle bases align to TRBD2. The germline V end is reduced by 3 bases and the J end by 2 bases; junction bases left unmatched: 5. The germline V gene specifies SGHVS as CDR1 and FQNEAQ as CDR2. The CDR3 holds 17 amino acids from the cysteine to the phenylalanine. Of the read, only the CDR3 DNA is kept; its 51 bases are in frame from base 1.